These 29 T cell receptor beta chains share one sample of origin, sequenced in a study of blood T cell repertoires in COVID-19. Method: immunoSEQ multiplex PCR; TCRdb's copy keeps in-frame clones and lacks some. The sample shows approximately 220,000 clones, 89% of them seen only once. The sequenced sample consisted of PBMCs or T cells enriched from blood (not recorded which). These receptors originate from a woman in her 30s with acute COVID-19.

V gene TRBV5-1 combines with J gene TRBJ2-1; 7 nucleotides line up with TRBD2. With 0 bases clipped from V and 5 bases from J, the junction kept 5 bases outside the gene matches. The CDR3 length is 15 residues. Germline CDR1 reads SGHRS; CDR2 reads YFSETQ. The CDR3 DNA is TGCGCCAGCAGCTTGGCCAGGGAGGGCCACAATGAGCAGTTCTTC. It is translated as CASSLAREGHNEQFF. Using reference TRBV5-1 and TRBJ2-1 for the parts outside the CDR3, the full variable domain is KAGVTQTPRYLIKTRGQQVTLSCSPISGHRSVSWYQQTPGQGLQFLFEYFSETQRNKGNFPGRFSGRQFSNSRSEMNVSTLELGDSALYLCASSLAREGHNEQFFGPGTRLTVL.

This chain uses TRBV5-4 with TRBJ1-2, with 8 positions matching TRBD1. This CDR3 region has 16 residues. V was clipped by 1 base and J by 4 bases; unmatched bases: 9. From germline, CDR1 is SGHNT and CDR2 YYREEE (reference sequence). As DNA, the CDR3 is TGTGCCAGCAGCTTGAACCGGGACAGGAGGAGCTATGGCTACACCTTC. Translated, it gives CASSLNRDRRSYGYTF.

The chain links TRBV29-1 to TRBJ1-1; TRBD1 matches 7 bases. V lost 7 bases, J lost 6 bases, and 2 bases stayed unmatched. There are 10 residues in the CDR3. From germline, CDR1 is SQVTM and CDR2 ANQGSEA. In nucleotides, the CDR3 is TGCAGCGCGCAGGGGGCTGAAGCTTTCTTT. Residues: CSAQGAEAFF.

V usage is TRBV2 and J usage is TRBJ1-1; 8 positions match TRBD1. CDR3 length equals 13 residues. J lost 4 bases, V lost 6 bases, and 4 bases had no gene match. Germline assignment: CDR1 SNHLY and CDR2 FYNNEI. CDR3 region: CASRQGEVTEAFF. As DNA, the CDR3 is TGTGCCAGCAGACAGGGGGAGGTCACTGAAGCTTTCTTT.

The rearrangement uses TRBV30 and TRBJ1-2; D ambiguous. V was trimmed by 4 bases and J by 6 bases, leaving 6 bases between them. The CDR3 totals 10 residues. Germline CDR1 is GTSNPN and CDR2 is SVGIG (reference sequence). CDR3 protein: CAWMTNGYTF. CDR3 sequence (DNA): TGTGCCTGGATGACTAATGGCTACACCTTC.

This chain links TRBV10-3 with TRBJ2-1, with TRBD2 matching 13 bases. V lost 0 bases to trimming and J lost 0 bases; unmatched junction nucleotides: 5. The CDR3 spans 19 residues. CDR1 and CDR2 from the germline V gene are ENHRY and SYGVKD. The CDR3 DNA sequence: TGTGCCATCAGTGAGTCGCCCGGACTAGCGGGGGCCTCCTACAATGAGCAGTTCTTC. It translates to CAISESPGLAGASYNEQFF.

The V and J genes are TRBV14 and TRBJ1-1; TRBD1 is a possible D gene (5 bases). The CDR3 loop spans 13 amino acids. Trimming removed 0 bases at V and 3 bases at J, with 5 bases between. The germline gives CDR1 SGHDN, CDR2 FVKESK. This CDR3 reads CASSQEGDTEAFF. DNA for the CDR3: TGTGCCAGCAGCCAAGAAGGGGACACTGAAGCTTTCTTT.

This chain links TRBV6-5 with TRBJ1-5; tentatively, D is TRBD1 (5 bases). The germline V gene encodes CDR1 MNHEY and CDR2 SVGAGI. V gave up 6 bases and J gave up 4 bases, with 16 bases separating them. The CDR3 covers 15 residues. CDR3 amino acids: CASSRVTGGNQPQHF. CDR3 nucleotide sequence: TGTGCCAGCAGCCGGGTAACAGGTGGGAATCAGCCCCAGCATTTT.

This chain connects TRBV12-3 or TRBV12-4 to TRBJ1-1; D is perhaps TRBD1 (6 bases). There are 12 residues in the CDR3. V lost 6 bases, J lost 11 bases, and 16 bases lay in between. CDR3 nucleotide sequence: TGTGCCAGCAGCATAGGACAGCCTCAGGCTTTCTTT. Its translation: CASSIGQPQAFF.

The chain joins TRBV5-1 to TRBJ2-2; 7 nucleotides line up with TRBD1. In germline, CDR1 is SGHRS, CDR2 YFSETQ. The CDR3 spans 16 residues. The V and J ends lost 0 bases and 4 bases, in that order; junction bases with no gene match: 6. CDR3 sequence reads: CASSLDTGAGTGELFF. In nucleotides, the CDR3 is TGCGCCAGCAGCTTGGATACAGGGGCTGGCACCGGGGAGCTGTTTTTT.

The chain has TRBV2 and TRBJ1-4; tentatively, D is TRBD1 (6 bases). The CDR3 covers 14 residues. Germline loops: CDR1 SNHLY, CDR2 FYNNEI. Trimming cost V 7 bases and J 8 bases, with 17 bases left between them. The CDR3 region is CASTATGIGEKLFF. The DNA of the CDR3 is TGTGCCAGCACCGCTACAGGGATAGGAGAAAAACTGTTTTTT.

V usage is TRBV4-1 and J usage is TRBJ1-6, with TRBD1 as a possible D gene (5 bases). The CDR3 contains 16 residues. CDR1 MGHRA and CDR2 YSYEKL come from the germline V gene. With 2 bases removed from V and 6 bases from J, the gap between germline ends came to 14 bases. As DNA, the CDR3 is TGCGCCAGCAGCCAACTAAGCAGGGCTGCTAATTCACCCCTCCACTTT. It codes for CASSQLSRAANSPLHF.

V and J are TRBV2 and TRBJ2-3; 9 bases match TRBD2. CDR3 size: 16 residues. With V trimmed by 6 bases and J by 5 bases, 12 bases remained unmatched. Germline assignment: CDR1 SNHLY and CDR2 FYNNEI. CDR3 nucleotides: TGTGCCAGCAGATCCTCTAGCGGGGTGTTAGGAGATACGCAGTATTTT. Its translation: CASRSSSGVLGDTQYF.

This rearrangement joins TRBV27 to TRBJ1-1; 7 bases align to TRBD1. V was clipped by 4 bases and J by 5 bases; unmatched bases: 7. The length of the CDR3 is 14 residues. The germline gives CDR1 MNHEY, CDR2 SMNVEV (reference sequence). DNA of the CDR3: TGTGCCAGCAGTTCCCTCAGGGGGTTAACTGAAGCTTTCTTT. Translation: CASSSLRGLTEAFF.

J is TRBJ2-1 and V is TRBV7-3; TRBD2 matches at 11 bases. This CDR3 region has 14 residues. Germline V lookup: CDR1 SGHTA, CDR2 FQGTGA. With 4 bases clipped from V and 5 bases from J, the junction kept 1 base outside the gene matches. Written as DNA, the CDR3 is TGTGCCAGCAGCTCGGGACTAGCGGACAATGAGCAGTTCTTC. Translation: CASSSGLADNEQFF. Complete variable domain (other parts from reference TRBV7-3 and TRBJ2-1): GAGVSQTPSNKVTEKGKYVELRCDPISGHTALYWYRQSLGQGPEFLIYFQGTGAADDSGLPNDRFFAVRPEGSVSTLKIQRTERGDSAVYLCASSSGLADNEQFFGPGTRLTVL.

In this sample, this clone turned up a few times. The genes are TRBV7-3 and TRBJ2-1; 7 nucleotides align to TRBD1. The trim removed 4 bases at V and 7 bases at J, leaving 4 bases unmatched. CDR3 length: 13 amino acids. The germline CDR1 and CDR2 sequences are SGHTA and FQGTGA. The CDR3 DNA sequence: TGTGCCAGCAGCTCCGGGACAGAAAATGAGCAGTTCTTC. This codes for CASSSGTENEQFF.

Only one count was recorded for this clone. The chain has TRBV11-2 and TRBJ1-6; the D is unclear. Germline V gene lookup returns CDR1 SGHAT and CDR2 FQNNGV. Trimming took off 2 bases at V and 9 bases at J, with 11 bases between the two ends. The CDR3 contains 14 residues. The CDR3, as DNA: TGTGCCAGCAGCTTATTGACGGACTTTTCACCCCTCCACTTT. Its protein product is CASSLLTDFSPLHF. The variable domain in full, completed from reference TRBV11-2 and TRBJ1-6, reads EAGVAQSPRYKIIEKRQSVAFWCNPISGHATLYWYQQILGQGPKLLIQFQNNGVVDDSQLPKDRFSAERLKGVDSTLKIQPAKLEDSAVYLCASSLLTDFSPLHFGNGTRLTVT.

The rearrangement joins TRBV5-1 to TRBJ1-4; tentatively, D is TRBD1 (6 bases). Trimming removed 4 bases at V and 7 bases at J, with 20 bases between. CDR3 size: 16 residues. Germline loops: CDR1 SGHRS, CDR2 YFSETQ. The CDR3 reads CASSPWAGARGEKLFF. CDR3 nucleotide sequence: TGCGCCAGCAGCCCATGGGCGGGGGCAAGAGGTGAAAAACTGTTTTTT.

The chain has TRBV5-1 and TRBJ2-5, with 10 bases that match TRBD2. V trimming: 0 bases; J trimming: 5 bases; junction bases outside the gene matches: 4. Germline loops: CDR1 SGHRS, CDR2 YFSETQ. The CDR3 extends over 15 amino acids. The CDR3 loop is CASSLDSGLAETQYF. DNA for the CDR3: TGCGCCAGCAGCTTGGACTCGGGACTAGCGGAGACCCAGTACTTC.

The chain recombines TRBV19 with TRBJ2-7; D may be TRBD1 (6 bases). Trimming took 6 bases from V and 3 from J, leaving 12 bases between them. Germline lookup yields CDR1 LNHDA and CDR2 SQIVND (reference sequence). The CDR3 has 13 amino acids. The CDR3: CASSTGTIYEQYF. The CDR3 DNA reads TGTGCCAGTAGCACAGGGACAATCTACGAGCAGTACTTC.

CDR3 residues: CASSLSGDNSPLHF. DNA for the CDR3: TGCGCCAGCAGCCTAAGCGGGGATAATTCACCCCTCCACTTT. This chain links TRBV4-1 with TRBJ1-6; D ambiguous. Germline-derived CDR1 and CDR2 are MGHRA and YSYEKL. Trimming left V 4 bases short and J 5 bases short, with 9 bases between. The CDR3 is 14 residues long.

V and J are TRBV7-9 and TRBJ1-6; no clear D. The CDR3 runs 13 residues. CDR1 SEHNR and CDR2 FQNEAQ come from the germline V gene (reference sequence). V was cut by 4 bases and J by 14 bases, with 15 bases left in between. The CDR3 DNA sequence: TGTGCCAGCAGCTACCGCGGGGTGGAATCCCTCCACTTT. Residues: CASSYRGVESLHF.

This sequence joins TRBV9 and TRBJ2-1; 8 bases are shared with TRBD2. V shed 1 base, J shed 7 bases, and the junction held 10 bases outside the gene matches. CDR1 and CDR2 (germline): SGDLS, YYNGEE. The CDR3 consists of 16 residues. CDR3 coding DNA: TGTGCCAGCAGCGTATACGGGACTAGGGGTGAGAATGAGCAGTTCTTC. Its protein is CASSVYGTRGENEQFF. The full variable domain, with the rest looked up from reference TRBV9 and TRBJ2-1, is DSGVTQTPKHLITATGQRVTLRCSPRSGDLSVYWYQQSLDQGLQFLIQYYNGEERAKGNILERFSAQQFPDLHSELNLSSLELGDSALYFCASSVYGTRGENEQFFGPGTRLTVL.

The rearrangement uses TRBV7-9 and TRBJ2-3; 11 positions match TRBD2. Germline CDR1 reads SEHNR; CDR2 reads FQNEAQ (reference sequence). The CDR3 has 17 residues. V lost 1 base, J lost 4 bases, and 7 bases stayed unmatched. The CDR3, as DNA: TGTGCCAGCAGCTTAGGGCAACTAGCGGGGGAATCAGATACGCAGTATTTT. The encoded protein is CASSLGQLAGESDTQYF.

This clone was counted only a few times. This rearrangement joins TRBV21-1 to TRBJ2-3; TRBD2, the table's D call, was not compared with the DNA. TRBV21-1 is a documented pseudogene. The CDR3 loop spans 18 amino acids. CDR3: CASSNGVQRGFGTDTQYF. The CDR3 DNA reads TGTGCCAGCAGCAACGGCGTCCAGCGGGGGTTTGGCACAGATACGCAGTATTTT.

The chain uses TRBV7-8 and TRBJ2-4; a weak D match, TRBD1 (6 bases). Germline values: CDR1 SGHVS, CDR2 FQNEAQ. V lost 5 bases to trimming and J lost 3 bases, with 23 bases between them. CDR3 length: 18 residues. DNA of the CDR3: TGTGCCAGCAGCCGGCCACGGGGACAACTAGAGGGCAAAAACATTCAGTACTTC. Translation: CASSRPRGQLEGKNIQYF.

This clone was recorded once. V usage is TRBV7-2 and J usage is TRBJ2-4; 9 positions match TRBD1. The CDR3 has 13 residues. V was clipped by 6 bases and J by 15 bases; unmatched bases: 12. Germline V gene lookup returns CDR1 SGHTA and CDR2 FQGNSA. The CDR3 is CASRRRDRADSYF. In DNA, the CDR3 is TGTGCCAGCAGACGCCGGGACAGGGCTGATTCGTACTTC.

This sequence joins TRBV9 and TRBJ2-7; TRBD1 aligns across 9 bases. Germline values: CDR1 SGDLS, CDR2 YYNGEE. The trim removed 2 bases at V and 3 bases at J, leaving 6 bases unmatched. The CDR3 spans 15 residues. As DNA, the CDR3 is TGTGCCAGCAGCGTTGAAGGACAGGGGAACTACGAGCAGTACTTC. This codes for CASSVEGQGNYEQYF.

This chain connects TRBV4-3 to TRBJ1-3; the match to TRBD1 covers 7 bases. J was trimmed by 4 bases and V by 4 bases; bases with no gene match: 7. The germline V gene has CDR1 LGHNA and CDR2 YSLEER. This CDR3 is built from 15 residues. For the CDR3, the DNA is TGCGCCAGCAGCCCGGGACAGCTTTTGGGAAACACCATATATTTT. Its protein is CASSPGQLLGNTIYF.